Each of the 5 T cell receptor beta chains below was sequenced from the same sample in a study of blood T cell repertoires in COVID-19. TCRdb's copy holds only in-frame clones and misses some; the assay was immunoSEQ multiplex PCR. The sample holds approximately 250,000 clones, roughly 80% seen once. The sequenced sample was PBMCs or T cells enriched from blood (not recorded which). These receptors originate from a man younger than 45 with acute COVID-19.

The rearrangement links TRBV29-1 to TRBJ2-3; TRBD1 matches 9 bases. The germline CDR1 and CDR2 sequences are SQVTM and ANQGSEA. V dropped 7 bases and J dropped 4; count of bases not matched to a gene: 12. This CDR3 has 15 residues. In nucleotides, the CDR3 is TGCAGCGGCAGACCAGGGGACAGGGTGGCAGATACGCAGTATTTT. This gives the protein CSGRPGDRVADTQYF.

This chain joins TRBV4-3 and TRBJ1-2; 8 positions agree with TRBD1. V gave up 2 bases and J gave up 3 bases; unmatched junction bases: 5. Germline V lookup: CDR1 LGHNA, CDR2 YSLEER. The CDR3 loop spans 15 amino acids. The CDR3 coding sequence is TGCGCCAGCAGCCAATTGCCGGGACAGGACTATGGCTACACCTTC. The encoded protein is CASSQLPGQDYGYTF.

There are a few counts of this clone. As DNA, the CDR3 is TGTGCCAGCAGCAAAGGGCCTGAAGCTTTCTTT. This codes for CASSKGPEAFF. The chain joins TRBV21-1 to TRBJ1-1; the table calls TRBD1, which could not be checked here. TRBV21-1 is annotated as a pseudogene. CDR3 length equals 11 residues.

The chain has TRBV7-2 and TRBJ2-1; possibly TRBD2 for D (6 bases). Germline V lookup: CDR1 SGHTA, CDR2 FQGNSA. V was shortened by 6 bases and J by 2 bases, with 17 bases between the two germline ends. The CDR3 has 16 amino acids. The CDR3 sequence: CASRPIGTGAYNEQFF. The CDR3, as DNA: TGTGCCAGCAGACCAATCGGGACGGGAGCCTACAATGAGCAGTTCTTC.

This clone turned up a few times. The chain carries TRBV7-3 and TRBJ1-1; D is ambiguous. The CDR3 runs 15 residues. Germline V gives CDR1 SGHTA, CDR2 FQGTGA. Trimming shortened V by 1 base and J by 2 bases, and 11 bases separated the two germline ends. DNA for the CDR3: TGTGCCAGCAGCTTAAGCGGTTCGGGTAACACTGAAGCTTTCTTT. Its translation is CASSLSGSGNTEAFF.